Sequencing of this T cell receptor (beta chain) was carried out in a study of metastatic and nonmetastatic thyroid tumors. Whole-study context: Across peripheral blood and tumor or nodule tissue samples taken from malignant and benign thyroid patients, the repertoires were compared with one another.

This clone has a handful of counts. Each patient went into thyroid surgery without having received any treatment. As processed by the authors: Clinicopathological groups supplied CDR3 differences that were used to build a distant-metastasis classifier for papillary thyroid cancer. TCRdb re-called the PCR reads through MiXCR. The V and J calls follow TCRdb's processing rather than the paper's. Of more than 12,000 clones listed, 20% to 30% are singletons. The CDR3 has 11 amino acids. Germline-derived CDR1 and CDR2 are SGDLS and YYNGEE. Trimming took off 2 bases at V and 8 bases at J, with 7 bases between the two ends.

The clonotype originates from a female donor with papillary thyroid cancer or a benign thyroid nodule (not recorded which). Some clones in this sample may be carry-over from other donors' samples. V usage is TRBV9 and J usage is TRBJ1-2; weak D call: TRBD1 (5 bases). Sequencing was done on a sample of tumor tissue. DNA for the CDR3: TGTGCCAGCAGCGTTGGGGGAGGCTACACCTTC. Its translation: CASSVGGGYTF.